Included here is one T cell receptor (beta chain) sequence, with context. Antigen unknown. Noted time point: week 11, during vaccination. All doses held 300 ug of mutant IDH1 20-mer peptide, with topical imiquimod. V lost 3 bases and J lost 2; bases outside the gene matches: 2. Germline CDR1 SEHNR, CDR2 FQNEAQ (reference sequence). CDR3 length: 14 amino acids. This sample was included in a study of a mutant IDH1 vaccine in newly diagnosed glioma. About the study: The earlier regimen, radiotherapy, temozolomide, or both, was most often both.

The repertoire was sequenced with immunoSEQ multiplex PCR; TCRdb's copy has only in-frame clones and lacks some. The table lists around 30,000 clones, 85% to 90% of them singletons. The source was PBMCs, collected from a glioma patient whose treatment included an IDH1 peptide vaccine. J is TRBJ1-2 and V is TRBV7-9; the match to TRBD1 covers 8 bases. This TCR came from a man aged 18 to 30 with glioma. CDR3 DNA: TGTGCCAGCAGCTTGGGGGACAGGAACTATGGCTACACCTTC. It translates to CASSLGDRNYGYTF.